This TCR beta chain was found in a study of T cell responses to AZD1222 COVID-19 vaccine. Study findings and constraints: Spike-specific TCR breadth rose after two AZD1222 doses, and depth rose as well. Across the whole spike, CD4 TCRs peaked at regions 160-218 and 743-854. Repertoires were obtained solely post-peak T cell response.

Profiling relied on immunoSEQ multiplex PCR, and the TCRdb table lists in-frame clones only, not all of them. The data hold more than 140,000 clones, with roughly 88% observed a single time. The CDR3 is 11 residues long. The germline V and J ends were trimmed by 5 bases and 7 bases, with 9 bases remaining between them. For this clone: Its antigen is not identified.

The receptor's source is an adult in good health. Sequenced material: peripheral blood, taken on day 0 of MenACWY control vaccination. J is TRBJ2-7 and V is TRBV12-3 or TRBV12-4, with D possibly being TRBD2 (6 bases). DNA of the CDR3: TGTGCCAGCAGTAGAGGGAGGGAGCAGTACTTC. Amino acid sequence: CASSRGREQYF.